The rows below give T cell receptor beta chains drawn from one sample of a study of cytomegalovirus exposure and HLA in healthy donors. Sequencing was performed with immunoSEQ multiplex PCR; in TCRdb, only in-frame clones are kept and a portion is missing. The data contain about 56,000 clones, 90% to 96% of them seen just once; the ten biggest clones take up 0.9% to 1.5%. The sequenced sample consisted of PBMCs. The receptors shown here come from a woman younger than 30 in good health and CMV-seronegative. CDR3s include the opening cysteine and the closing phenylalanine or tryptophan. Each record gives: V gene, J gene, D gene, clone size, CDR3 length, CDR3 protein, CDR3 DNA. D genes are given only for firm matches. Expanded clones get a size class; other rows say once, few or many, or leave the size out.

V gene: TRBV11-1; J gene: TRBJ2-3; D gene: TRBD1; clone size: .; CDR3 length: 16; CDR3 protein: CASSLGTGGLTDTQYF; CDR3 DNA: TGTGCCAGCAGCTTAGGGACAGGGGGCCTTACAGATACGCAGTATTTT
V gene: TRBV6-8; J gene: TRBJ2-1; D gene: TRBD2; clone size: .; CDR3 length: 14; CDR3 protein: CATDSGSGHNEQFF; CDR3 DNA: TGTGCCACCGATAGCGGGAGCGGTCACAATGAGCAGTTCTTC
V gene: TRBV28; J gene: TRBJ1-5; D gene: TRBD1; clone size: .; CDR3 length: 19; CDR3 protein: CASSLGAIRDSAEEGPQHF; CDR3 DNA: TGTGCCAGCAGTTTAGGTGCGATACGGGACAGCGCCGAGGAAGGGCCCCAGCATTTT
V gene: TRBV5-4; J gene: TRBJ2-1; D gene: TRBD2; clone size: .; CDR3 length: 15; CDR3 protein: CASRYLGGGFHEQFF; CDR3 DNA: TGTGCCAGCAGATACTTGGGCGGGGGGTTTCATGAGCAGTTCTTC
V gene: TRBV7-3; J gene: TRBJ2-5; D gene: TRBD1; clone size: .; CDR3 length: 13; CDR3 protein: CASSPGTGETQYF; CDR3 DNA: TGTGCCAGCAGCCCCGGGACAGGGGAGACCCAGTACTTC
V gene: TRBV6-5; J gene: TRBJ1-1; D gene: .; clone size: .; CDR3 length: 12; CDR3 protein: CASRRARGWAFF; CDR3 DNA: TGTGCCAGCAGAAGGGCCCGGGGGTGGGCTTTCTTT
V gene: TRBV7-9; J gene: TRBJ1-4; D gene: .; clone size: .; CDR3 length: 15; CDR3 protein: CASSPTPTTNEKLFF; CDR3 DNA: TGTGCCAGCAGCCCTACTCCGACAACTAATGAAAAACTGTTTTTT
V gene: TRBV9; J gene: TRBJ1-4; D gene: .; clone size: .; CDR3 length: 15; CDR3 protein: CASSPSGSPLEKLFF; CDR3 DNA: TGTGCCAGCAGCCCCAGTGGGAGCCCCCTTGAAAAACTGTTTTTT
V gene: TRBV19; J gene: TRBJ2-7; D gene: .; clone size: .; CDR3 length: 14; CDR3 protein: CASSPGSGSYEQYF; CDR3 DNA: TGTGCCAGTAGCCCCGGGTCCGGCTCCTACGAGCAGTACTTC
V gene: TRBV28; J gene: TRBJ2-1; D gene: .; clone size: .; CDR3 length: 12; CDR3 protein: CASSLGGTEQFF; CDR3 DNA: TGTGCCAGCAGTTTAGGGGGGACTGAGCAGTTCTTC
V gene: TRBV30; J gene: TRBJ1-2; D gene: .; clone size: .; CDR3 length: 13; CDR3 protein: CAWTGGARYGYTF; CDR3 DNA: TGTGCCTGGACGGGGGGAGCCCGCTATGGCTACACCTTC
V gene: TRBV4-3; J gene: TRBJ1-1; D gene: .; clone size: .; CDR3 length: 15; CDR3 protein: CASSHQGAPNTEAFF; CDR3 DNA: TGCGCCAGCAGCCACCAAGGGGCCCCGAACACTGAAGCTTTCTTT
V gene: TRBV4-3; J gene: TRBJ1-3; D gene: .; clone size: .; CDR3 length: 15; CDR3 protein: CASSGSAMRGNTIYF; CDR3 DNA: TGCGCCAGCAGTGGTTCCGCAATGCGGGGAAACACCATATATTTT
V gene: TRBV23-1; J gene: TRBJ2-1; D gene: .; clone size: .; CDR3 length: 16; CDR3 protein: CASGTQVVGMDNEQFF; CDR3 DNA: TGCGCCAGCGGGACACAGGTGGTAGGTATGGACAATGAGCAGTTCTTC
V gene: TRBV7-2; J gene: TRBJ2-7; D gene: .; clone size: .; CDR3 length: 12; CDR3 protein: CASSPRVGEQYF; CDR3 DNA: TGTGCCAGCAGCCCCCGGGTGGGCGAGCAGTACTTC
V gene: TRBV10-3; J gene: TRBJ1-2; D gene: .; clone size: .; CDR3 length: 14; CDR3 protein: CAISEGRGVSGYTF; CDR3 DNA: TGTGCCATCAGTGAGGGCAGGGGAGTTTCTGGCTACACCTTC
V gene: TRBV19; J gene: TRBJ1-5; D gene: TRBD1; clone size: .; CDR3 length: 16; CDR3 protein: CASSMRGQGVGQPQHF; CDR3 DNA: TGTGCCAGTAGTATGAGGGGGCAGGGTGTAGGTCAGCCCCAGCATTTT
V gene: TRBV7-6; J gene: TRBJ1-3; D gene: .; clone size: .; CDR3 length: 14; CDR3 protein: CASSQQSSGNTIYF; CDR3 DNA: TGTGCCAGCAGCCAACAGAGCTCTGGAAACACCATATATTTT
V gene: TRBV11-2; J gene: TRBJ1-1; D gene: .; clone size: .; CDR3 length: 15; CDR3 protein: CASSPLWGPDTEAFF; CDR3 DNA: TGTGCCAGCAGCCCGCTATGGGGGCCGGACACTGAAGCTTTCTTT
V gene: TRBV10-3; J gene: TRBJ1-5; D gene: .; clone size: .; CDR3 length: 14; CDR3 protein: CAISDPGLYQPQHF; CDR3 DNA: TGTGCCATCAGTGATCCGGGACTTTATCAGCCCCAGCATTTT
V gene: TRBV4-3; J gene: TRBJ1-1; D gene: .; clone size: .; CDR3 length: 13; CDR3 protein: CASSQEYGSPAFF; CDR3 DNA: TGCGCCAGCAGCCAAGAATACGGGAGCCCGGCTTTCTTT
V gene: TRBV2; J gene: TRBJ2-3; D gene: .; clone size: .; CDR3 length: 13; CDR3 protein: CASSEGAGDTQYF; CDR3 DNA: TGTGCCAGCAGTGAAGGGGCGGGAGATACGCAGTATTTT
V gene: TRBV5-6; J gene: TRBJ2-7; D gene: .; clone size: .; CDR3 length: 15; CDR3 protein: CASSRGASAYYEQYF; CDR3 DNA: TGTGCCAGCAGCCGCGGGGCTAGCGCCTACTACGAGCAGTACTTC
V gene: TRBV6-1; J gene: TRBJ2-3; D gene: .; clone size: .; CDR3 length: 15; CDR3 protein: CASSEGAGDTDTQYF; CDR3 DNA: TGTGCCAGCAGTGAAGGGGCAGGGGACACAGATACGCAGTATTTT
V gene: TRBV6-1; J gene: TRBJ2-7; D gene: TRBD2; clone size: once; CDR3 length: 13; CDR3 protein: CASTRPGGYEQYF; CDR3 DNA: TGTGCCAGCACGCGCCCCGGGGGGTACGAGCAGTACTTC
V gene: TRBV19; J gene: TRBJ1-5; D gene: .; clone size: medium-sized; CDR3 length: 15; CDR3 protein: CASSMMGAGNQPQHF; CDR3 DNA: TGTGCCAGTAGTATGATGGGGGCTGGCAATCAGCCCCAGCATTTT
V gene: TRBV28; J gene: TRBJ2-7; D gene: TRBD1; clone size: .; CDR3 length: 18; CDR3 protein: CASSLPGTGPGGSYEQYF; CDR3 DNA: TGTGCCAGCAGTTTACCCGGGACAGGGCCCGGGGGGTCCTACGAGCAGTACTTC
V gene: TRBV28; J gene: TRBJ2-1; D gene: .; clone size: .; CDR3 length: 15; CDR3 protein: CASSLGAETYNEQFF; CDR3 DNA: TGTGCCAGCAGTTTAGGGGCGGAGACCTACAATGAGCAGTTCTTC
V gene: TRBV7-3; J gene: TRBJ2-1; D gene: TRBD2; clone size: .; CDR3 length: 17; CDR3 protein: CASSFLPSGRTYNEQFF; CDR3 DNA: TGTGCCAGCAGCTTTCTACCTAGCGGGAGGACGTACAATGAGCAGTTCTTC
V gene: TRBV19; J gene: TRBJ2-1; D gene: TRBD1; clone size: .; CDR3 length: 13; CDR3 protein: CASSIGGQGGLFF; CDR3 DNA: TGTGCCAGTAGTATTGGGGGACAGGGCGGTCTGTTCTTC
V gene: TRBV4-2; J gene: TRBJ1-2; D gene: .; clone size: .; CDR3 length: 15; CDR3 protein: CASSQKAGANYGYTF; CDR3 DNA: TGTGCCAGCAGCCAAAAGGCCGGAGCTAACTATGGCTACACCTTC
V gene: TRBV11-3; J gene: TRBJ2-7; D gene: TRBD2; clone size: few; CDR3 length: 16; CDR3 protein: CASSDRIGTSGSKQYF; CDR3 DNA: TGTGCCAGCAGCGACCGAATCGGGACTAGCGGGAGTAAGCAGTACTTC
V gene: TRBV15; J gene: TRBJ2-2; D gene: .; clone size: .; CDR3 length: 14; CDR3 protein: CATSSGGAAGELFF; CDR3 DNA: TGTGCCACCAGTTCGGGGGGCGCGGCCGGGGAGCTGTTTTTT
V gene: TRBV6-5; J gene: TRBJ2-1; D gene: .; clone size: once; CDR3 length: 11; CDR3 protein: CASRSGLGEFF; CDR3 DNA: TGTGCCAGCAGGAGCGGGCTGGGAGAGTTCTTC
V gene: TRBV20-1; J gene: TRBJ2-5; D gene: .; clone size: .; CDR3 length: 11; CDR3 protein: CSGRGGETQYF; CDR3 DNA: TGCAGTGGGCGGGGAGGAGAGACCCAGTACTTC
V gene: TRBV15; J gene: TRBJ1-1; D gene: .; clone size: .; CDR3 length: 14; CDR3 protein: CATSRGQGGTEAFF; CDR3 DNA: TGTGCCACCAGCAGAGGGCAGGGTGGGACTGAAGCTTTCTTT
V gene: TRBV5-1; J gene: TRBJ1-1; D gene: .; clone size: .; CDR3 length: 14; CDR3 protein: CASSLSMGGTEAFF; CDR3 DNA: TGCGCCAGCAGCTTGTCTATGGGGGGCACTGAAGCTTTCTTT
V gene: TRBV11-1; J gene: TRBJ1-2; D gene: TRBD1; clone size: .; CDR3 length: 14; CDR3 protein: CASSPDRGGYGYTF; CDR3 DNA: TGTGCCAGCAGCCCTGACAGGGGAGGCTATGGCTACACCTTC
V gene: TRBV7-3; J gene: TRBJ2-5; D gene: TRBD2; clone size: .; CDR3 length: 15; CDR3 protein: CASSPSGSRQETQYF; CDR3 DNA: TGTGCCAGCAGCCCCAGCGGGAGTCGGCAAGAGACCCAGTACTTC
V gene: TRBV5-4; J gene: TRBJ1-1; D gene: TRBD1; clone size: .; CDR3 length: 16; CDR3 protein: CATQTDRGDWNTEAFF; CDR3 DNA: TGTGCCACACAAACCGACAGGGGAGATTGGAACACTGAAGCTTTCTTT
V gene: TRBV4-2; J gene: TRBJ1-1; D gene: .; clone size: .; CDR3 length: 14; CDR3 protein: CASSPDPRDTEAFF; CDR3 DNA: TGTGCCAGCAGCCCTGACCCCAGGGACACTGAAGCTTTCTTT
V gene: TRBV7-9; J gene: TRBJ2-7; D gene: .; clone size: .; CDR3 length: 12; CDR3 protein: CASSQGVRGQYF; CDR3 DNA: TGTGCCAGCAGCCAAGGGGTCCGAGGGCAGTACTTC
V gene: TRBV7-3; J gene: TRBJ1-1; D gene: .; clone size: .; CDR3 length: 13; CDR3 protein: CASSLTGDTEAFF; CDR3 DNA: TGTGCCAGCAGCCTTACCGGGGACACTGAAGCTTTCTTT
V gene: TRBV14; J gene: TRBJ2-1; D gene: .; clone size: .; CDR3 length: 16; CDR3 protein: CASSTVAASSYNEQFF; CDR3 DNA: TGTGCCAGCAGCACAGTAGCGGCTAGCTCCTACAATGAGCAGTTCTTC
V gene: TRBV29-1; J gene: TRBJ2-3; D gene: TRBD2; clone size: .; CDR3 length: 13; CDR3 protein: CSATSGSTDTQYF; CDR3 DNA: TGCAGCGCCACTAGCGGCTCCACAGATACGCAGTATTTT
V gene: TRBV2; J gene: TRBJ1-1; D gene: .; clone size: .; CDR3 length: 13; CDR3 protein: CASGAGGFAEAFF; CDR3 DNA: TGTGCCAGCGGGGCCGGGGGGTTCGCTGAAGCTTTCTTT
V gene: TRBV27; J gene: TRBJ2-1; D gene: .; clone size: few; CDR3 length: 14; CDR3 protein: CASRRGAPLNEQFF; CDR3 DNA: TGTGCCAGCCGCCGGGGGGCCCCCTTGAATGAGCAGTTCTTC
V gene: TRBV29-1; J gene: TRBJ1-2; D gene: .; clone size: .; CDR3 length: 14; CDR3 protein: CSVEGPSGPYGYTF; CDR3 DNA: TGCAGCGTTGAAGGCCCCAGTGGTCCCTATGGCTACACCTTC
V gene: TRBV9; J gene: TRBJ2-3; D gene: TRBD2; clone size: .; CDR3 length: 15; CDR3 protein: CASSARGGGTDTQYF; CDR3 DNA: TGTGCCAGCAGCGCCCGGGGAGGGGGCACAGATACGCAGTATTTT
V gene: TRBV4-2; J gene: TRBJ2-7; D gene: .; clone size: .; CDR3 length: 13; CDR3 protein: CASGHLGGSEQYF; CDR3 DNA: TGTGCCAGCGGACACCTAGGGGGTAGCGAGCAGTACTTC
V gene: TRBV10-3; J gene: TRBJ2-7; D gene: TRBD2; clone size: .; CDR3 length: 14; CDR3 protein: CAIRKGLAGDEQYF; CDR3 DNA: TGTGCCATCAGAAAGGGACTAGCAGGTGACGAGCAGTACTTC
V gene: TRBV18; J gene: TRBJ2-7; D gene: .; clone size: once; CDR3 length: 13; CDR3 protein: CASSPDRTYEQYF; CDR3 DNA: TGTGCCAGCTCACCCGACAGAACCTACGAGCAGTACTTC
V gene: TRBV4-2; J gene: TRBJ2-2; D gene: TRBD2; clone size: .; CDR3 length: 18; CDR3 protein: CASSPHSSGREITGELFF; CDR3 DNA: TGTGCCAGCAGCCCCCACAGTAGCGGGAGGGAGATCACCGGGGAGCTGTTTTTT
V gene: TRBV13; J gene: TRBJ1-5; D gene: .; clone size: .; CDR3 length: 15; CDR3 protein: CASSLGPESNQPQHF; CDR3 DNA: TGTGCCAGCAGCTTAGGGCCCGAGAGCAATCAGCCCCAGCATTTT
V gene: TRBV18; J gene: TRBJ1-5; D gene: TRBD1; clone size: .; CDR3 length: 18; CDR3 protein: CASSVTGTGGPSNQPQHF; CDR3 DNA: TGTGCCAGCTCAGTGACCGGGACAGGGGGCCCTAGCAATCAGCCCCAGCATTTT